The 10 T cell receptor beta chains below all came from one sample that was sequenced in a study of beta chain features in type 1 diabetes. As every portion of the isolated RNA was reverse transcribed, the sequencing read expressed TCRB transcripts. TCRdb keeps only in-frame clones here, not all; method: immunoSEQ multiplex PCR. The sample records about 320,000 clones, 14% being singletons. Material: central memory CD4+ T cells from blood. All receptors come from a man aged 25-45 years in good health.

The CDR3 nucleotides are TGTGCCAGCAGCTTAGTTGCTAGCGGGGGGGCCAATGAGCAGTTCTTC. This sequence encodes CASSLVASGGANEQFF. The chain has TRBV7-2 and TRBJ2-1; 12 positions agree with TRBD2. Germline assignment: CDR1 SGHTA and CDR2 FQGNSA. The CDR3 extends over 16 amino acids. J was trimmed by 6 bases and V by 1 base; bases with no gene match: 4. Based on the CDR3 plus reference TRBV7-2 and TRBJ2-1, the full variable domain is GAGVSQSPSNKVTEKGKDVELRCDPISGHTALYWYRQSLGQGLEFLIYFQGNSAPDKSGLPSDRFSAERTGGSVSTLTIQRTQQEDSAVYLCASSLVASGGANEQFFGPGTRLTVL.

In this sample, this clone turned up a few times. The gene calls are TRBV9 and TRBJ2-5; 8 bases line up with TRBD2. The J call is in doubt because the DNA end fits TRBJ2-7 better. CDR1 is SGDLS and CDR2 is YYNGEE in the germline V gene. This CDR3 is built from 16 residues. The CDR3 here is CASSPRGSGGTYEQYF. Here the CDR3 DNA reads TGTGCCAGCAGCCCACGAGGAAGCGGGGGTACCTACGAGCAGTACTTC.

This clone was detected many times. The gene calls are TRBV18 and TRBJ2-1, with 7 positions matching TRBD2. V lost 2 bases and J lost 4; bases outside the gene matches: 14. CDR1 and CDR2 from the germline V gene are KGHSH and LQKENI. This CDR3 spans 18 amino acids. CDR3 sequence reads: CASSPNSGQTNLYNEQFF. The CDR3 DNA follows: TGTGCCAGCTCACCAAATAGCGGGCAGACCAATCTATACAATGAGCAGTTCTTC.

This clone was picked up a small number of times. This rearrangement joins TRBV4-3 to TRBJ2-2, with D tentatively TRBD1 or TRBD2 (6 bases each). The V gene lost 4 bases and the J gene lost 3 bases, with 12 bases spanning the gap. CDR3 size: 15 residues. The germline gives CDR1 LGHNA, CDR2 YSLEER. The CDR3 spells CASSPRGGHTGELFF. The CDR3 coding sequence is TGCGCCAGCAGCCCCCGTGGGGGGCACACCGGGGAGCTGTTTTTT.

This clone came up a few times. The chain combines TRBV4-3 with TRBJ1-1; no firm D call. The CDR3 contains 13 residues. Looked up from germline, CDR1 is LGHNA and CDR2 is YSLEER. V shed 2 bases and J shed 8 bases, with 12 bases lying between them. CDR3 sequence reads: CASSQYTFREAFF. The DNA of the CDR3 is TGCGCCAGCAGCCAATATACATTCAGGGAAGCTTTCTTT.

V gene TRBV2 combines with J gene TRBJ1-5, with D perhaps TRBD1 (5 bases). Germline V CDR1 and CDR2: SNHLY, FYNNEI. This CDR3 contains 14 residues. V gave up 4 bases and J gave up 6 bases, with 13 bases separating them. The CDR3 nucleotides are TGTGCCAGCAGTGTGGGAGGGGATAGTCAGCCCCAGCATTTT. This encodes CASSVGGDSQPQHF.

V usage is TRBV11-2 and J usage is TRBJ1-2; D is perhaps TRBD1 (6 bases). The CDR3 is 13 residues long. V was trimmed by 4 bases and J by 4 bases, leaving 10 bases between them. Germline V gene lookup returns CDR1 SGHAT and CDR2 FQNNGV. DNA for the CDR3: TGTGCCAGCAGCTCCGGACAGCCCTATGGCTACACCTTC. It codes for CASSSGQPYGYTF.

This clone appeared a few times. CDR3: CASIEGGRGRGTQYF. CDR3 coding DNA: TGTGCCAGCATCGAGGGGGGCAGGGGGCGCGGTACGCAGTATTTT. J is TRBJ2-3 and V is TRBV7-2; 8 bases match TRBD1. This CDR3 is built from 15 residues. V lost 7 bases and J lost 8; bases outside the gene matches: 14. CDR1 SGHTA and CDR2 FQGNSA come from the germline V gene. Full variable domain (outside the CDR3, taken from reference TRBV7-2 and TRBJ2-3): GAGVSQSPSNKVTEKGKDVELRCDPISGHTALYWYRQSLGQGLEFLIYFQGNSAPDKSGLPSDRFSAERTGGSVSTLTIQRTQQEDSAVYLCASIEGGRGRGTQYFGPGTRLTVL.

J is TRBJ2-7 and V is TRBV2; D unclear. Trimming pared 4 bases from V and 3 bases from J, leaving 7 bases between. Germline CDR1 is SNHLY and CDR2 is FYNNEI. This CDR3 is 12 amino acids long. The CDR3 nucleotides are TGTGCCAGCAGTGGCGTCAGCTACGAGCAGTACTTC. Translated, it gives CASSGVSYEQYF.

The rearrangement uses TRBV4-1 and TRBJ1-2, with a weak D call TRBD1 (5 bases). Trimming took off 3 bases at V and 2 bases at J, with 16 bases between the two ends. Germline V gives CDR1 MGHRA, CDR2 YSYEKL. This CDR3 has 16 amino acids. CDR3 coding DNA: TGCGCCAGCAGCCAGGATATCCAGGGCCCCAACTATGGCTACACCTTC. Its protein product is CASSQDIQGPNYGYTF.